This TCR beta chain appears in the sequencing data of a study of cytomegalovirus exposure and HLA in healthy donors. The study, taken as a whole, reports: A few V segments could not be told apart, such as TRBV6-2 and TRBV6-3, and were left out.

Germline V lookup: CDR1 GTSNPN, CDR2 SVGIG (reference sequence). V was pared by 5 bases and J by 5 bases, with 13 bases between. The CDR3 has 13 residues. PCR involved 60 Vbeta and 13 Jbeta primers. The table came from immunoSEQ multiplex PCR; TCRdb's copy has only in-frame clones and leaves some out. Among under 200,000 clones listed, over 80% were seen once. Each donor was healthy, and each was a bone marrow donor. On this clone: Its antigen is currently unknown.

This rearrangement joins TRBV30 to TRBJ1-5; no reliable D call. Sequenced input: PBMCs. The sequence was obtained from a male donor in good health and CMV-seropositive. CDR3 DNA sequence: TGTGCCTGGGGTTCGGGGAGGGATCAGCCCCAGCATTTT. Its protein is CAWGSGRDQPQHF.